The 9 T cell receptor beta chains presented below share a single source sample, sequenced in a study of blood T cell repertoires in COVID-19. The repertoire was sequenced with immunoSEQ multiplex PCR; TCRdb's copy has only in-frame clones and lacks some. The sample has some 240,000 clones; 70% to 90% are singletons. Sequencing was carried out using peripheral blood. The receptors come from a human donor in a cohort sampled during active COVID-19.

The V and J genes are TRBV11-2 and TRBJ2-2; D not certain. The CDR3 is made up of 18 amino acids. CDR1 is SGHAT and CDR2 is FQNNGV in the germline V gene. Trimming took off 4 bases at V and 0 bases at J, with 18 bases between the two ends. The CDR3 nucleotides read TGTGCCAGCAGCTCTGTTATCCGTTGGAGAACGAACACCGGGGAGCTGTTTTTT. Its translation is CASSSVIRWRTNTGELFF.

The rearrangement uses TRBV5-6 and TRBJ1-1; 8 bases fit TRBD1. The CDR3 is made up of 14 amino acids. V lost 4 bases and J lost 6; bases outside the gene matches: 8. Germline CDR1 is SGHDT and CDR2 is YYEEEE. The CDR3 loop is CASSPPGQGAEAFF. The DNA of the CDR3 is TGTGCCAGCAGCCCGCCCGGACAGGGAGCTGAAGCTTTCTTT.

This clone has more than one count but fewer than ten. The chain has TRBV19 and TRBJ2-7, with D unclear. With 6 bases removed from V and 3 bases from J, the gap between germline ends came to 12 bases. This CDR3 has 13 amino acids. Germline V gene sequence: CDR1 LNHDA, CDR2 SQIVND (reference sequence). Written as DNA, the CDR3 is TGTGCCAGTAGCCAACAGAGAAACTACGAGCAGTACTTC. It codes for CASSQQRNYEQYF. The full variable domain, with the rest looked up from reference TRBV19 and TRBJ2-7, is DGGITQSPKYLFRKEGQNVTLSCEQNLNHDAMYWYRQDPGQGLRLIYYSQIVNDFQKGDIAEGYSVSREKKESFPLTVTSAQKNPTAFYLCASSQQRNYEQYFGPGTRLTVT.

This clone was counted only a few times. The chain has TRBV5-4 and TRBJ2-5; D gene unclear. In germline, CDR1 is SGHNT, CDR2 YYREEE (reference sequence). The CDR3 is made up of 13 amino acids. V gave up 1 base and J gave up 1 base, with 5 bases separating them. CDR3 sequence: CASSLTSQETQYF. CDR3 in DNA: TGTGCCAGCAGCTTGACATCCCAAGAGACCCAGTACTTC.

The V and J genes are TRBV11-3 and TRBJ2-7; TRBD1 matches at 7 bases. The CDR3 runs to 15 residues. With V trimmed by 4 bases and J by 2 bases, 8 bases remained unmatched. Germline lookup yields CDR1 SGHNT and CDR2 YENEEA. CDR3 region: CASSSKEGQPYEQYF. The CDR3 DNA reads as TGTGCCAGCAGCTCGAAAGAGGGACAGCCCTACGAGCAGTACTTC. The variable domain in full, completed from reference TRBV11-3 and TRBJ2-7, reads EAGVVQSPRYKIIEKKQPVAFWCNPISGHNTLYWYLQNLGQGPELLIRYENEEAVDDSQLPKDRFSAERLKGVDSTLKIQPAELGDSAVYLCASSSKEGQPYEQYFGPGTRLTVT.

The rearrangement joins TRBV28 to TRBJ2-5; D not resolved. V gave up 2 bases and J gave up 7 bases, with 14 bases separating them. Germline V gene lookup returns CDR1 MDHEN and CDR2 SYDVKM. The CDR3 spans 14 residues. CDR3 protein: CASSLRGGTGTQYF. In DNA, the CDR3 is TGTGCCAGCAGTTTACGAGGCGGTACGGGGACCCAGTACTTC.

J is TRBJ2-1 and V is TRBV28; 14 bases agree with TRBD2. Germline V gene lookup returns CDR1 MDHEN and CDR2 SYDVKM. The CDR3 is 15 amino acids. Trimming removed 5 bases from V and 8 bases from J; junction bases left unmatched: 5. The CDR3 DNA follows: TGTGCCAGCAGTCTGACTAGCGGGGGGGCCTATGAGCAGTTCTTC. Translating gives CASSLTSGGAYEQFF. Full variable domain (missing parts from reference TRBV28 and TRBJ2-1): DVKVTQSSRYLVKRTGEKVFLECVQDMDHENMFWYRQDPGLGLRLIYFSYDVKMKEKGDIPEGYSVSREKKERFSLILESASTNQTSMYLCASSLTSGGAYEQFFGPGTRLTVL.

This chain links TRBV12-3 or TRBV12-4 with TRBJ1-3; unclear D gene. V was shortened by 8 bases and J by 8 bases, with 7 bases between the two germline ends. This CDR3 is 10 amino acids long. This chain's CDR3 is CASGQYTIYF. CDR3 bases: TGTGCCAGCGGGCAGTACACCATATATTTT.

The chain employs TRBV4-3 and TRBJ2-7, with TRBD2 matching 7 bases. The CDR3 has 16 amino acids. Germline V gene data show CDR1 as LGHNA and CDR2 as YSLEER. Trimming at V came to 0 bases and at J to 0 bases, leaving 5 bases not matched to a gene. Written as DNA, the CDR3 is TGCGCCAGCAGCCAAGATCCTCGCGGGAGCTCCTACGAGCAGTACTTC. Translating it yields CASSQDPRGSSYEQYF.